Presented here are 21 T cell receptor beta chains from one specimen sequenced in a study of T-cell memory formation after mild COVID-19 (dated by TCRdb to about 2021). The library was generated by 5' RACE. The sequencing machine was an Illumina NovaSeq 6000. TCRdb trimmed public reads at Q25 via fastp, called clones via MiXCR and kept in-frame beta chains. Identical CDR3 proteins give one entry, which carries the most common genes and DNA. This sample gives approximately 570,000 distinct CDR3 sequences in total; about a sixth of them show up just once. About 12% of the sample is taken by the ten largest. The source material was PBMCs or a T cell subset sorted from them (not recorded which). The receptor source for this set is an adult woman who had mild COVID-19 (a few samples of this study predate the infection). The sample titles of this study are shuffled in the database, so cell type and time point are left out; the donor was told from shared clones.

The chain combines TRBV6-6 with TRBJ2-2; D may be TRBD1 (7 bases). The CDR3 consists of 13 residues. Trimming removed 6 bases from V and 4 bases from J, with 9 bases in between. Germline CDR1 MNHNY, CDR2 SVGAGI (reference sequence). The CDR3 region is CASRRDSTGELFF. The CDR3 region has the DNA TGTGCCAGCAGGCGGGACAGCACCGGGGAGCTGTTTTTT.

This chain uses TRBV6-4 with TRBJ2-2; D may correspond to TRBD1 or TRBD2 (5 bases each). V was trimmed by 3 bases and J by 6 bases, leaving 8 bases between them. The CDR3 is made up of 13 amino acids. CDR1 is MRHNA, CDR2 SNTAGT, per germline. The CDR3 sequence: CASSEVGAGELFF. The CDR3 coding sequence is TGTGCCAGCAGTGAGGTGGGGGCCGGGGAGCTGTTTTTT.

The rearrangement uses TRBV9 and TRBJ2-3, with 14 bases identical to TRBD2. V shed 2 bases, J shed 4 bases, and the junction held 9 bases outside the gene matches. Germline loops: CDR1 SGDLS, CDR2 YYNGEE. The CDR3 extends over 18 amino acids. CDR3 in amino acids: CASSVATSGRGRADTQYF. CDR3 coding DNA: TGTGCCAGCAGCGTCGCGACTAGCGGGAGGGGACGGGCAGATACGCAGTATTTT.

This clonotype was counted a few times. The rearrangement uses TRBV7-2 and TRBJ2-7; D uncertain. This CDR3 has 13 amino acids. The germline V gene has CDR1 SGHTA and CDR2 FQGNSA. Trimming shortened V by 10 bases and J by 3 bases, and 16 bases separated the two germline ends. CDR3 loop: CATMDPLNYEQYF. CDR3 bases: TGTGCCACCATGGATCCGCTCAACTACGAGCAGTACTTC. Together with reference TRBV7-2 and TRBJ2-7, the CDR3 gives the full variable domain: GAGVSQSPSNKVTEKGKDVELRCDPISGHTALYWYRQSLGQGLEFLIYFQGNSAPDKSGLPSDRFSAERTGGSVSTLTIQRTQQEDSAVYLCATMDPLNYEQYFGPGTRLTVT.

The table lists this clonotype with a few counts. V and J are TRBV15 and TRBJ1-4; TRBD1 agrees at 7 bases. Unmatched junction bases numbered 7, after V lost 4 bases and J lost 11 bases. The CDR3 consists of 13 residues. The V gene's germline CDR1 is LNHNV and CDR2 YYDKDF (reference sequence). The CDR3 DNA reads as TGTGCCACCAGCAATATAGAGGGGGCTAAACTGTTTTTT. Translation gives CATSNIEGAKLFF.

This clonotype occurred a few times. The V gene is TRBV7-8, the J gene TRBJ2-7, with D uncertain. The CDR3 has 16 amino acids. V was clipped by 5 bases and J by 3 bases, with 20 bases between them. Germline V gene sequence: CDR1 SGHVS, CDR2 FQNEAQ. The CDR3 reads CASSLPLATGRYEQYF. DNA of the CDR3: TGTGCCAGCAGCCTCCCCCTGGCCACGGGCCGCTACGAGCAGTACTTC.

A few counts support this clonotype. This chain links TRBV7-9 with TRBJ2-5; D unclear. CDR1 is SEHNR and CDR2 is FQNEAQ in the germline V gene (reference sequence). The V end was cut by 3 bases, the J end by 3 bases, with 8 bases between. The CDR3 extends over 13 amino acids. The CDR3 loop is CASSFDLEETQYF. The CDR3 DNA reads TGTGCCAGCAGCTTCGACCTCGAAGAGACCCAGTACTTC.

This chain's CDR3 is CAISESGPGDEQFF. The CDR3 coding sequence is TGTGCCATCAGTGAGTCGGGCCCTGGAGATGAGCAGTTCTTC. The chain carries TRBV10-3 and TRBJ2-1; D is ambiguous. V was pared by 0 bases and J by 8 bases, with 11 bases between. The germline gives CDR1 ENHRY, CDR2 SYGVKD. The CDR3 spans 14 residues.

This chain joins TRBV4-1 and TRBJ2-5, with D tentatively TRBD1 (5 bases). This CDR3 contains 15 residues. Germline V gives CDR1 MGHRA, CDR2 YSYEKL. V gave up 0 bases and J gave up 5 bases, with 13 bases separating them. CDR3 DNA: TGCGCCAGCAGCCAAGATCGACAGTCGAGGGAGACCCAGTACTTC. This encodes CASSQDRQSRETQYF.

This clonotype was recorded a few times. The chain carries TRBV6-5 and TRBJ2-2; the match to TRBD2 covers 9 bases. The CDR3 loop spans 16 amino acids. Looked up from germline, CDR1 is MNHEY and CDR2 is SVGAGI. Losses at the gene ends were 0 bases for V and 4 bases for J; bases not matched to a gene: 3. This CDR3 is CASSYSLAGITGELFF. DNA of the CDR3: TGTGCCAGCAGTTACTCGCTAGCGGGGATCACCGGGGAGCTGTTTTTT.

This chain joins TRBV12-3 or TRBV12-4 and TRBJ2-5; D gene uncertain. Trimming took 10 bases from V and 4 from J, leaving 16 bases between them. CDR3 length: 13 residues. Here the CDR3 DNA reads TGTGCCATCCGAGCAGGATCGGCAGAGACCCAGTACTTC. This sequence encodes CAIRAGSAETQYF.

The CDR3, as DNA: TGTGCCAGCAGCTTCCGAGGGACAGGGGGCTACGAGCAGTACTTC. It is translated as CASSFRGTGGYEQYF. The chain links TRBV6-2 or TRBV6-3 to TRBJ2-7; 11 bases agree with TRBD1. The junction had 7 bases not matched to a gene; V was cut back by 6 bases and J by 3 bases. The length of the CDR3 is 15 residues. Per the germline V gene, CDR1 is MNHEY and CDR2 is SVGEGT.

The chain employs TRBV6-5 and TRBJ2-1, with TRBD1 matching 10 bases. The CDR3 consists of 16 residues. Germline CDR1 MNHEY, CDR2 SVGAGI. Trimming removed 6 bases from V and 6 bases from J; junction bases left unmatched: 11. CDR3 amino acids: CASRYTGDRGSNEQFF. For the CDR3, the DNA is TGTGCCAGCAGGTACACGGGGGACAGGGGATCCAATGAGCAGTTCTTC.

The chain carries TRBV9 and TRBJ2-5; no clear D gene. The CDR3 runs 17 residues. Germline loops: CDR1 SGDLS, CDR2 YYNGEE. Trimming took 0 bases from V and 5 from J, leaving 20 bases between them. CDR3 DNA sequence: TGTGCCAGCAGCGTAGCGGATTTGGGGTACCCCCCGGAGACCCAGTACTTC. Translating it yields CASSVADLGYPPETQYF.

In this sample, this clonotype turned up a few times. This chain joins TRBV7-2 and TRBJ2-1; the match to TRBD2 covers 8 bases. Germline CDR1 SGHTA, CDR2 FQGNSA. The length of the CDR3 is 17 residues. The V segment lost 4 bases and the J segment 2 bases; nucleotides outside the gene matches: 10. The CDR3 loop reads CASSSPRVSGTYNEQFF. As DNA, the CDR3 is TGTGCCAGCAGCTCCCCTAGGGTTAGCGGGACCTACAATGAGCAGTTCTTC.

This clonotype was counted at least ten times. The V and J genes are TRBV12-3 or TRBV12-4 and TRBJ2-5; D is possibly TRBD2 (6 bases). The CDR3 is 12 residues long. V lost 4 bases and J 7 bases, leaving 10 bases between the germline ends. The DNA for the CDR3 is TGTGCCAGCAGTTCACCGGAGGGGACCCAGTACTTC. Translating it yields CASSSPEGTQYF.

The V and J genes are TRBV5-1 and TRBJ2-1, with 7 bases fitting TRBD2. Germline values: CDR1 SGHRS, CDR2 YFSETQ. V gave up 3 bases and J gave up 7 bases; unmatched junction bases: 7. The CDR3 has 14 residues. The CDR3 DNA follows: TGCGCCAGCAGCTATCCCGGGACTAAGAATGAGCAGTTCTTC. It specifies CASSYPGTKNEQFF.

The chain couples TRBV20-1 to TRBJ2-3; TRBD2 matches 9 bases. The CDR3 runs 15 residues. Germline V lookup: CDR1 DFQATT, CDR2 SNEGSKA (reference sequence). V trimming: 5 bases; J trimming: 3 bases; junction bases outside the gene matches: 9. The DNA for the CDR3 is TGCAGTGCTTTACCAGCGGGGGGACCGACAGATACGCAGTATTTT. Amino acid sequence: CSALPAGGPTDTQYF.

The gene calls are TRBV4-1 and TRBJ2-5; 9 positions agree with TRBD2. There are 21 residues in the CDR3. V was clipped by 2 bases and J by 1 base; unmatched bases: 20. Germline values: CDR1 MGHRA, CDR2 YSYEKL. The CDR3 is CASSQTVVRASGARFQETQYF. The CDR3 DNA sequence: TGCGCCAGCAGCCAAACGGTTGTCCGAGCTAGCGGGGCCCGATTCCAAGAGACCCAGTACTTC.

In this sample, this clonotype turned up many times. The J gene is TRBJ2-1, the V gene TRBV5-1; a weak D match, TRBD2 (6 bases). V was cut by 6 bases and J by 9 bases, with 22 bases left in between. The CDR3 sequence is 15 residues long. The germline V gene encodes CDR1 SGHRS and CDR2 YFSETQ. CDR3 sequence: CASNYGSSGRAEQFF. CDR3 DNA: TGCGCCAGCAACTACGGGAGCTCAGGACGAGCTGAGCAGTTCTTC.

This sequence joins TRBV4-1 and TRBJ1-5; 10 nucleotides match TRBD1. V dropped 1 base and J dropped 5; count of bases not matched to a gene: 5. Germline V gene sequence: CDR1 MGHRA, CDR2 YSYEKL. The CDR3 covers 16 residues. The CDR3 sequence: CASSQGIDRGHQPQHF. CDR3 in DNA: TGCGCCAGCAGCCAAGGGATAGACAGGGGGCATCAGCCCCAGCATTTT.